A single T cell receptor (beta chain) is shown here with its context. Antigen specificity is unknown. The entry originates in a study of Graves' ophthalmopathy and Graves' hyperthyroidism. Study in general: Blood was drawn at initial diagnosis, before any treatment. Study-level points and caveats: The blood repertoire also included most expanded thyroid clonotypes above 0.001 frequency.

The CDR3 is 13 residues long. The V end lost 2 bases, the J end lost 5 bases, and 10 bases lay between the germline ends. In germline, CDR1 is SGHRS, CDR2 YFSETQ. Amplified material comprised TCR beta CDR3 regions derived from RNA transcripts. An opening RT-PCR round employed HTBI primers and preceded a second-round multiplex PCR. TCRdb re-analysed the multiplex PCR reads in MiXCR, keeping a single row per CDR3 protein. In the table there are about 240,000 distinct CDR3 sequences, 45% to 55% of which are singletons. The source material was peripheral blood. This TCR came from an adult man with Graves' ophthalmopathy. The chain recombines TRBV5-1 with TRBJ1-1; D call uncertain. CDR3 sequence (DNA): TGCGCCAGCAGCTTTATAACGAGGACTGAAGCTTTCTTT. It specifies CASSFITRTEAFF.